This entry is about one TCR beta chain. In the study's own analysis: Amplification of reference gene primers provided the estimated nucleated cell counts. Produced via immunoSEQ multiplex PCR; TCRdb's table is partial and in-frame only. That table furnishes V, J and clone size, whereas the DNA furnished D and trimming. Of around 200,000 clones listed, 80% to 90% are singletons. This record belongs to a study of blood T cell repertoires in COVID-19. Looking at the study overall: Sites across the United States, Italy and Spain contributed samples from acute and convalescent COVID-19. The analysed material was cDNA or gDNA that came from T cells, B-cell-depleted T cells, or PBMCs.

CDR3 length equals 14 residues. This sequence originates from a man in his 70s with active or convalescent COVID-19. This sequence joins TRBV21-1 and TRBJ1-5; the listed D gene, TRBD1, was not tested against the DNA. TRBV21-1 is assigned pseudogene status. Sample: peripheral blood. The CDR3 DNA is TGTGCCAGCAGCAGCGGACAGGAAGATCAGCCCCAGCATTTT. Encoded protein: CASSSGQEDQPQHF.